This T cell receptor (beta chain) was captured by sequencing in a study of graft-versus-host responses after intestinal transplantation. Study at large: Recipients were given multivisceral, liver-intestinal, or isolated intestinal transplants. Study conclusions and caveats: The highest levels of circulating GvH clones went along with early declines in HvG clones after transplant. Detection of GvH clones occurred in recipient marrow, and some had their first appearance in ileum or blood.

Processing was applied to graft tissue in order to liberate intraepithelial and lamina propria lymphocytes. Method: immunoSEQ multiplex PCR; TCRdb's copy keeps in-frame clones and lacks some. Of 20,000 to 25,000 clones listed, roughly four fifths are singletons. To note about this clone: Its antigen remains unidentified.

From germline, CDR1 is GTSNPN and CDR2 SVGIG (reference sequence). Losses at the gene ends were 2 bases for V and 3 bases for J; bases not matched to a gene: 21. This CDR3 contains 19 residues. Sequencing used ileum tissue, obtained 12 days after intestinal transplant. This TCR came from a human patient who received an intestinal transplant, so some T cells may come from the graft donor. The rearrangement joins TRBV30 to TRBJ1-1, with 7 bases lining up with TRBD1. CDR3 sequence reads: CAWSFLTGRSRLSHTEAFF. CDR3 sequence (DNA): TGTGCCTGGAGTTTTTTGACAGGGCGGTCGAGACTGTCCCACACTGAAGCTTTCTTT.